The clone carrying this TCR beta chain was picked up many times. No antigen is known for it. The data belong to a study of human T cells and chemical hapten exposure. Each CDR3 protein is one row after TCRdb ran MiXCR on the RACE reads. The sample lists approximately 80,000 distinct CDR3 sequences; roughly a tenth were seen once. General observations from the study: No alteration of TCRs above 1 in 1000 frequency was seen with DPC sensitization.

In germline, CDR1 is DFQATT, CDR2 SNEGSKA (reference sequence). V gave up 3 bases and J gave up 0 bases, with 18 bases separating them. There are 18 residues in the CDR3. The time point: patch test 2, 6 weeks after DPC sensitization. Treatment meaning: therapeutic diphenylcyclopropenone sensitization with weekly scalp DPC. Each donor was an alopecia patient between 18 and 70 years of age who qualified for DPC. The sequence derives from a woman aged 30 to 39 with alopecia areata. Some clones in this sample may be carry-over from other donors' samples. The sequencing here drew on whole blood, taken in connection with sensitization to the hapten diphenylcyclopropenone (DPC). The chain employs TRBV20-1 and TRBJ2-6; D is possibly TRBD2 (6 bases). CDR3 coding DNA: TGCAGTGCTAGCGCCCTCGGGACTTCCCACTCTGGGGCCAACGTCCTGACTTTC. Protein: CSASALGTSHSGANVLTF.